What follows is one T cell receptor (beta chain) and its context. The antigen is undetermined. The data were obtained in a study of OX40 agonist ivuxolimab in advanced cancers. The wider study: Three patients showed partial responses: one hepatocellular carcinoma and two cutaneous melanoma cases. Points from the study as a whole: The work left the antigen specificity of expanded peripheral T cells undetermined.

Repertoires were generated with immunoSEQ multiplex PCR, while TCRdb's copy carries only in-frame clones and drops some. The data show 60,000 to 90,000 clones, approximately 86% seen once. The germline V gene encodes CDR1 MNHNS and CDR2 SASEGT. The junction had 5 bases not matched to a gene; V was cut back by 1 base and J by 5 bases. This CDR3 contains 16 residues. Sequenced here: CD4+ or CD8+ T cells sorted from blood, sampled in a trial of the OX40 agonist ivuxolimab. The TCR was taken from an adult with an advanced solid tumor such as melanoma, head and neck, liver or kidney cancer. The gene calls are TRBV6-1 and TRBJ1-6, with 7 bases matching TRBD1. The CDR3 bases are TGTGCCAGCAGTGAAGGAATGGGACAGCATAATTCACCCCTCCACTTT. The encoded protein is CASSEGMGQHNSPLHF.